This T cell receptor beta chain was sequenced in a study of technical replicates of blood from a handful of donors. This clone has only one observation. The CDR3 consists of 13 residues. V gave up 2 bases and J gave up 4 bases, with 8 bases separating them. From germline, CDR1 is MNHNS and CDR2 SASEGT. Only in-frame clones appear in the TCRdb table, and some are missing; sequencing was by immunoSEQ multiplex PCR. This table has under 85,000 clones, approximately 97% appearing once. The sequence was collected from a human donor in good health. This rearrangement joins TRBV6-1 to TRBJ1-2, with TRBD1 as a possible D gene (6 bases). The sample consisted of T cells isolated from PBMCs. The CDR3 region has the DNA TGTGCCAGCAGTGAACAGGGGAGCTATGGCTACACCTTC. Its translation is CASSEQGSYGYTF.